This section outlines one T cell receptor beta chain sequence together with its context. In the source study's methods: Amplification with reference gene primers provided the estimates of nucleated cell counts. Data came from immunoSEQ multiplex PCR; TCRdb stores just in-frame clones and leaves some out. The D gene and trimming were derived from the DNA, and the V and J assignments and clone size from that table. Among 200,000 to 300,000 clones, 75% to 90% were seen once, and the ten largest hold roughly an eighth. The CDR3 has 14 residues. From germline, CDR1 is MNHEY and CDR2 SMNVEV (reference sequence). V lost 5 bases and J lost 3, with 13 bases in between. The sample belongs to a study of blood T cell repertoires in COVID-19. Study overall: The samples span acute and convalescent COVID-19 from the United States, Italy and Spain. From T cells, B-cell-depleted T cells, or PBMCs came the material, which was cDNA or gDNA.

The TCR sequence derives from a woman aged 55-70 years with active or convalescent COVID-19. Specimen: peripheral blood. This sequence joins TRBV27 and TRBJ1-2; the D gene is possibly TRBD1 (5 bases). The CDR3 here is CASSAITGDYGYTF. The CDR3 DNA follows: TGTGCCAGCAGTGCTATCACGGGGGACTATGGCTACACCTTC.